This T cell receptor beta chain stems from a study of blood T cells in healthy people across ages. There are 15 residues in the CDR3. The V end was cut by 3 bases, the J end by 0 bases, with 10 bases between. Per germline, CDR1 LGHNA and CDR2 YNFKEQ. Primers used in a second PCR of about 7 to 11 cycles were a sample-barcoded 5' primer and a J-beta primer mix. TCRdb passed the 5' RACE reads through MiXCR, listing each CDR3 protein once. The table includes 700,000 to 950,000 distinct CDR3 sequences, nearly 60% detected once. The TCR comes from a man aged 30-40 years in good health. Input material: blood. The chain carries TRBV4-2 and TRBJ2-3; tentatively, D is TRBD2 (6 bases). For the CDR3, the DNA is TGTGCCAGCAGCCAGGGGGGTTTAAGCACAGATACGCAGTATTTT. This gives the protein CASSQGGLSTDTQYF.